Here is one T cell receptor beta chain with its context. Antigen specificity is unknown. This sample was included in a study of blood T cells in healthy people across ages. The donors, aged about 6 to 95, were healthy Caucasians from Russia. Total RNA extraction produced at least 5 micrograms (per sample) for the study. The CDR3 loop spans 13 amino acids. Germline CDR1 reads DFQATT; CDR2 reads SNEGSKA (reference sequence). The ends were cut back, 3 bases at V and 0 bases at J, with 6 bases in the middle. The second PCR ran about 7 to 12 cycles with a sample-barcoded 5' primer and J-beta primers. TCRdb processed the 5' RACE reads anew with MiXCR; each CDR3 protein has one entry. This sample has about 970,000 distinct CDR3 sequences, with approximately 50% found just once. Study findings and constraints: Total diversity from one million sequenced T cells was likely underestimated.

This TCR derives from a woman between 55 and 75 years old in good health. The sample was blood. This chain connects TRBV20-1 to TRBJ2-1; D not certain. Here the CDR3 reads CSASAYSYNEQFF. The CDR3 DNA reads as TGCAGTGCTAGTGCGTACTCCTACAATGAGCAGTTCTTC.